The clone carrying this T cell receptor beta chain was found many times. The antigen remains unidentified. This record comes from a study of spatial heterogeneity in lung cancer. Study observations and caveats: Among blood samples, ubiquitous expanded tumor TCRs appeared more at resection than at follow-up.

Sample time point: sample taken at primary tumor resection. Sequencing covered unsorted whole RNA taken from tumor, nontumor lung or frozen PBMC. MiXCR, applied by TCRdb to the 5' RACE reads, yields one record per CDR3 protein. The table shows 85,000 to 100,000 distinct CDR3 sequences, with approximately 12% occurring only once. CDR1 is LGHNA and CDR2 is YSLEER in the germline V gene. V lost 0 bases to trimming and J lost 4 bases, with 6 bases between them. CDR3 length: 13 amino acids. The chain links TRBV4-3 to TRBJ1-2; D unresolved. The specimen was PBMCs, collected at surgery. The receptor comes from a male donor with early-stage non-small cell lung cancer. The DNA of the CDR3 is TGCGCCAGCAGCCAAGATGTTAGCTATGGCTACACCTTC. Translated: CASSQDVSYGYTF.